This entry lists 6 T cell receptor beta chains sequenced from one sample in a study of cytomegalovirus exposure and HLA in healthy donors. Data came from immunoSEQ multiplex PCR; TCRdb stores just in-frame clones and leaves some out. The data show about 98,000 clones, 87% seen once. Sequences were obtained from PBMCs. The receptors were gathered from a man aged 18 to 30 in good health and CMV-seropositive.

The chain recombines TRBV5-1 with TRBJ2-5; the D gene is possibly TRBD1 (6 bases). Germline CDR1 SGHRS, CDR2 YFSETQ. The CDR3 totals 14 residues. V was shortened by 4 bases and J by 4 bases, with 14 bases between the two germline ends. In DNA form, the CDR3 reads TGCGCCAGCAGCCCTGACAGGTTCCGAGAGACCCAGTACTTC. This sequence encodes CASSPDRFRETQYF.

V usage is TRBV7-9 and J usage is TRBJ1-1; D remains unclear. Germline assignment: CDR1 SEHNR and CDR2 FQNEAQ (reference sequence). V was shortened by 0 bases and J by 4 bases, with 12 bases between the two germline ends. The CDR3 spans 15 residues. The CDR3 protein is CASSLALGGITEAFF. The CDR3 nucleotides are TGTGCCAGCAGCTTAGCCCTAGGAGGGATCACTGAAGCTTTCTTT.

The chain recombines TRBV11-2 with TRBJ2-1, with 7 bases lining up with TRBD1. J was trimmed by 0 bases and V by 5 bases; bases with no gene match: 4. Germline lookup yields CDR1 SGHAT and CDR2 FQNNGV. This CDR3 is built from 15 residues. The CDR3, as DNA: TGTGCCAGCAGCACCCGACAGGGCTCCTACAATGAGCAGTTCTTC. Protein product: CASSTRQGSYNEQFF.

V and J are TRBV15 and TRBJ2-7; D gene uncertain. Trimming pared 4 bases from V and 6 bases from J, leaving 13 bases between. The V gene's germline CDR1 is LNHNV and CDR2 YYDKDF (reference sequence). The CDR3 is 13 amino acids. The CDR3 sequence: CATSTQTNAEQYF. The CDR3 DNA sequence: TGTGCCACCAGCACCCAAACAAATGCCGAGCAGTACTTC.

This chain links TRBV19 with TRBJ2-2, with D possibly matching TRBD1 (6 bases). The CDR3 is 17 amino acids. Germline V gene data show CDR1 as LNHDA and CDR2 as SQIVND (reference sequence). Trimming shortened V by 5 bases and J by 2 bases, and 18 bases separated the two germline ends. Here the CDR3 DNA reads TGTGCCAGTAGTCTCACATACGGGACAACCAACACCGGGGAGCTGTTTTTT. Its translation is CASSLTYGTTNTGELFF.

The chain links TRBV7-6 to TRBJ2-3; 12 bases are a match to TRBD2. CDR3 length: 19 residues. From germline, CDR1 is SGHVS and CDR2 FNYEAQ. Unmatched junction bases numbered 12, after V lost 5 bases and J lost 0 bases. The CDR3, as DNA: TGTGCCAGCAGCCTAGGGCTAGCGGGGGGGGTCCCTAGCACAGATACGCAGTATTTT. Translated: CASSLGLAGGVPSTDTQYF.